This T cell receptor (beta chain) was captured in a study of T cell responses to AZD1222 COVID-19 vaccine. Study-level results: Repertoires were collected only later (after the peak T cell response had occurred). Close to half of all spike-specific TCRs reportedly target regions of the variants that are unmutated.

Assay: immunoSEQ multiplex PCR; the TCRdb copy retains only in-frame clones and omits some. The sample carries roughly 80,000 clones, about 91% recorded once. On this clone: The antigen remains undetermined.

Trimming took 2 bases from V and 3 from J, leaving 13 bases between them. Germline CDR1 reads LGHDT; CDR2 reads YNNKEL (reference sequence). The CDR3 has 16 residues. The V and J genes are TRBV3-1 (or the pseudogene TRBV3-2) and TRBJ2-2; D perhaps matches TRBD1 (6 bases). This receptor was taken from an adult in good health. Specimen: peripheral blood, collected on day 0 of AZD1222 vaccination. CDR3 region: CASSQPTGTDTGELFF. The DNA of the CDR3 is TGTGCCAGCAGCCAACCAACAGGGACGGACACCGGGGAGCTGTTTTTT.